This is a list of T cell receptor beta chains from one sample in a study of CD8+ T cells in alopecia areata. Here immunoSEQ multiplex PCR was the method, and the copy in TCRdb shows in-frame clones only, minus some. The profile shows more than 90,000 clones, more than 30% of them singletons. Sequenced material: CD4+ T cells sorted from blood. All receptors derive from a human donor with alopecia areata. Both conserved end residues are part of each CDR3. A D gene is named only where the DNA matches it firmly. Part of the rows lack a size; the others show once, few, many or a class for expanded clones.

CDR3 DNA: TGTGCCAGCAGTGACTGGATATCCTACGAGCAGTACTTC; CDR3 protein: CASSDWISYEQYF; J gene: TRBJ2-7; D gene: -; clone size: few; V gene: TRBV2
CDR3 DNA: TGCAGCGGTGGTGGACAGTTGGACACTGAAGCTTTCTTT; CDR3 protein: CSGGGQLDTEAFF; J gene: TRBJ1-1; D gene: -; clone size: few; V gene: TRBV29-1
CDR3 DNA: TGTGCCCAGGGGTCCTACAATGAGCAGTTCTTC; CDR3 protein: CAQGSYNEQFF; J gene: TRBJ2-1; D gene: -; clone size: -; V gene: TRBV30
CDR3 DNA: TGCGCCAGCAGCCAACCGTCTTGGGGGGAGGCAGGCGGGGAGCTGTTTTTT; CDR3 protein: CASSQPSWGEAGGELFF; J gene: TRBJ2-2; D gene: -; clone size: -; V gene: TRBV4-3
CDR3 DNA: TGCAGCGGTGGACAGGGTGTTCCCTACGAGCAGTACTTC; CDR3 protein: CSGGQGVPYEQYF; J gene: TRBJ2-7; D gene: TRBD1; clone size: few; V gene: TRBV29-1
CDR3 DNA: TGCGCCAGCAGCACCTTCACTAGCGGGGACACCGGGGAGCTGTTTTTT; CDR3 protein: CASSTFTSGDTGELFF; J gene: TRBJ2-2; D gene: TRBD2; clone size: few; V gene: TRBV5-1
CDR3 DNA: TGTGCCAGCAGCGGCGGCTATGGGCAGTACTTC; CDR3 protein: CASSGGYGQYF; J gene: TRBJ2-7; D gene: -; clone size: -; V gene: TRBV7-3
CDR3 DNA: TGTGCCAGCAGCTTCACCTACCAAGAGACCCAGTACTTC; CDR3 protein: CASSFTYQETQYF; J gene: TRBJ2-5; D gene: -; clone size: -; V gene: TRBV11-2
CDR3 DNA: TGTGCCAGCAGTTCCACCTGGGCGGGAAGCTCCTACGAGCAGTACTTC; CDR3 protein: CASSSTWAGSSYEQYF; J gene: TRBJ2-7; D gene: -; clone size: once; V gene: TRBV27
CDR3 DNA: TGTGCCAGCAGCTTAGAGGTCGAGACCCAGTACTTC; CDR3 protein: CASSLEVETQYF; J gene: TRBJ2-5; D gene: -; clone size: few; V gene: TRBV7-9
CDR3 DNA: TGTGCCAGCAGTCCTCGGACGGCGGGGGCCGGGGAGCTGTTTTTT; CDR3 protein: CASSPRTAGAGELFF; J gene: TRBJ2-2; D gene: TRBD2; clone size: -; V gene: TRBV28
CDR3 DNA: TGTGCCAGCAGCCTGCTCGCGGGAGATACGCAGTATTTT; CDR3 protein: CASSLLAGDTQYF; J gene: TRBJ2-3; D gene: -; clone size: few; V gene: TRBV7-3
CDR3 DNA: TGTGCCAGCACCTCTGGGACAGGGATCGAGACCCAGTACTTC; CDR3 protein: CASTSGTGIETQYF; J gene: TRBJ2-5; D gene: TRBD1; clone size: -; V gene: TRBV11-2
CDR3 DNA: TGTGCATCCGCAGGGATTACTGGGGCCAACGTCCTGACTTTC; CDR3 protein: CASAGITGANVLTF; J gene: TRBJ2-6; D gene: -; clone size: -; V gene: TRBV30
CDR3 DNA: TGTGCCAGCAGTTTGGCCAGGGCCCCTAGATATGGCTACACCTTC; CDR3 protein: CASSLARAPRYGYTF; J gene: TRBJ1-2; D gene: -; clone size: -; V gene: TRBV27
CDR3 DNA: TGCGCCAGCAGCACGGGACAGGCCCCAGGGATCCTTCAGTACTTC; CDR3 protein: CASSTGQAPGILQYF; J gene: TRBJ2-4; D gene: TRBD1; clone size: few; V gene: TRBV5-1
CDR3 DNA: TGTGCCAGCAGGACAGCGAACACTGAAGCTTTCTTT; CDR3 protein: CASRTANTEAFF; J gene: TRBJ1-1; D gene: -; clone size: -; V gene: TRBV7-9
CDR3 DNA: TGTGCCAGCAGTACGGGCATGGGGTTCTTC; CDR3 protein: CASSTGMGFF; J gene: TRBJ2-1; D gene: -; clone size: few; V gene: TRBV28
CDR3 DNA: TGTGCCAGCAGCTTGGGACAACTTTCCGCTCAGCCCCAGCATTTT; CDR3 protein: CASSLGQLSAQPQHF; J gene: TRBJ1-5; D gene: -; clone size: few; V gene: TRBV7-2
CDR3 DNA: TGCAGCGTTGAAGAGAACGTGGGAGGCTACACCTTC; CDR3 protein: CSVEENVGGYTF; J gene: TRBJ1-2; D gene: -; clone size: -; V gene: TRBV29-1
CDR3 DNA: TGTGCCAGCAGCCAAGGCGGGGCCAGCTCCTACGAGCAGTACTTC; CDR3 protein: CASSQGGASSYEQYF; J gene: TRBJ2-7; D gene: -; clone size: -; V gene: TRBV4-2
CDR3 DNA: TGTGCCAGCAGCCCTACTAGCGACACCGGGGAGCTGTTTTTT; CDR3 protein: CASSPTSDTGELFF; J gene: TRBJ2-2; D gene: TRBD2; clone size: -; V gene: TRBV7-9
CDR3 DNA: TGCAGCGTTGAGCGGGAGGGCGCGACCCAGTACTTC; CDR3 protein: CSVEREGATQYF; J gene: TRBJ2-5; D gene: TRBD2; clone size: -; V gene: TRBV29-1
CDR3 DNA: TGCAGCGTCGTCCCGGGACAGTTGAACACTGAAGCTTTCTTT; CDR3 protein: CSVVPGQLNTEAFF; J gene: TRBJ1-1; D gene: TRBD1; clone size: few; V gene: TRBV29-1
CDR3 DNA: TGTGCCAGCAGCTCCCTCCGGCAGAATGAGCAGTTCTTC; CDR3 protein: CASSSLRQNEQFF; J gene: TRBJ2-1; D gene: -; clone size: few; V gene: TRBV7-3
CDR3 DNA: TGCAGCGTGTGGTCTAGCGGGAGGAAGAGCGGGGAGCTGTTTTTT; CDR3 protein: CSVWSSGRKSGELFF; J gene: TRBJ2-2; D gene: TRBD2; clone size: -; V gene: TRBV29-1
CDR3 DNA: TGCAGCGTCTGGAGGGGATGGGCTTTCTTT; CDR3 protein: CSVWRGWAFF; J gene: TRBJ1-1; D gene: -; clone size: few; V gene: TRBV29-1
CDR3 DNA: TGCGCCAGCAGCCCTATTTGGACAGACACAGATACGCAGTATTTT; CDR3 protein: CASSPIWTDTDTQYF; J gene: TRBJ2-3; D gene: -; clone size: -; V gene: TRBV5-1
CDR3 DNA: TGCAGCGTTCGCGTAAGGGGGGGCTCCTACGAGCAGTACTTC; CDR3 protein: CSVRVRGGSYEQYF; J gene: TRBJ2-7; D gene: -; clone size: -; V gene: TRBV29-1
CDR3 DNA: TGCAGCGTTGTAGGCGGGACTAGCACAGATACGCAGTATTTT; CDR3 protein: CSVVGGTSTDTQYF; J gene: TRBJ2-3; D gene: -; clone size: -; V gene: TRBV29-1
CDR3 DNA: TGTGCCAGCAGTGGACAGTTACTCCCCTACGAGCAGTACTTC; CDR3 protein: CASSGQLLPYEQYF; J gene: TRBJ2-7; D gene: -; clone size: -; V gene: TRBV2
CDR3 DNA: TGTGCCAGCAGCCCACGGCCACAGCGGCACAATGAGCAGTTCTTC; CDR3 protein: CASSPRPQRHNEQFF; J gene: TRBJ2-1; D gene: -; clone size: -; V gene: TRBV9
CDR3 DNA: TGCAGCGTTGGGACAGCAGAGACCCAGTACTTC; CDR3 protein: CSVGTAETQYF; J gene: TRBJ2-5; D gene: -; clone size: few; V gene: TRBV29-1
CDR3 DNA: TGCAGCGTTGAAACCTCTAGCCGAGAGACCCAGTACTTC; CDR3 protein: CSVETSSRETQYF; J gene: TRBJ2-5; D gene: -; clone size: -; V gene: TRBV29-1
CDR3 DNA: TGCAGCGTTGGAAAACAGACCCAAGAGACCCAGTACTTC; CDR3 protein: CSVGKQTQETQYF; J gene: TRBJ2-5; D gene: -; clone size: few; V gene: TRBV29-1